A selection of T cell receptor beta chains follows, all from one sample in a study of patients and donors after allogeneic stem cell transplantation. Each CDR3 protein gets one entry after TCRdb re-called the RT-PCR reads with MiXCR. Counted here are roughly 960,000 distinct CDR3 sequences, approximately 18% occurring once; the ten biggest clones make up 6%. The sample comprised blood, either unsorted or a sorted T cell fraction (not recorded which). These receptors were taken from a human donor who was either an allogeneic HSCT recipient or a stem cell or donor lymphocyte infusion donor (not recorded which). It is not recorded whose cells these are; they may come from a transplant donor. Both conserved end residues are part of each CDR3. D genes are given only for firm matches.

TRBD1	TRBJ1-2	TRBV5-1	CASSLIGTESYGYTF
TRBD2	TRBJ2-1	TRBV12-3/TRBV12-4	CASSLNSGASSYNEQFF
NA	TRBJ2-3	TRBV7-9	CASSLGLTITDTQYF
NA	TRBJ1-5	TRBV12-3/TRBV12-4	CASSLLGGNQPQHF
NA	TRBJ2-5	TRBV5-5	CASRQTGEAWETQYF
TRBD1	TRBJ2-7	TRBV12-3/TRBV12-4	CASSLIPGQGSYEQYF
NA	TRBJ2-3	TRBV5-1	CASSLGRSRDTQYF
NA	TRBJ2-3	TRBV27	CATAGAGFTDTQYF
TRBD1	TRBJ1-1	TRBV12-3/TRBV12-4	CASSRDRGTTETEAFF
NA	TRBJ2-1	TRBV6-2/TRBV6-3	CASSYPRTVSHEQFF
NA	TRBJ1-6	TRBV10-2	CASSERGEGANSPLHF
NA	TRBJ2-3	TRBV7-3	CASREVGTDTQYF
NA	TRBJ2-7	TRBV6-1	CASRIPRDGPYEQYF
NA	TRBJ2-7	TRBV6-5	CASSTVDEQYF
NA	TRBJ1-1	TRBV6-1	CASRPWTVTEAFF
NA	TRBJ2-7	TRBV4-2	CASSQSRQDNYEQYF
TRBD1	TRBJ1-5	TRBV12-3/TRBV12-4	CASSLAGTGVRQPQHF
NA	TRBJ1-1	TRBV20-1	CSVTDSLNTEAFF
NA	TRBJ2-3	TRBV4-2	CASSQDAKRSTDTQYF
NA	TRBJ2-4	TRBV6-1	CASRPRELAKNIQYF
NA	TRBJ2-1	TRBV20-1	CSATNGAYNEQFF
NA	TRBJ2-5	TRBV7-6	CASSLARFGETQYF
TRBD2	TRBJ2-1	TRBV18	CASSPYSGRSYNEQFF
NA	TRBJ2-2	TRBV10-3	CAISKWDGVTGELFF
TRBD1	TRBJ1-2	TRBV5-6	CASRTGAFYGYTF
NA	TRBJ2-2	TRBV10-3	CAIREPGRDTGELFF
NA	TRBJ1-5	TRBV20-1	CSARGGGRNQPQHF
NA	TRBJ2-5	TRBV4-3	CASSQDSSGYQETQYF
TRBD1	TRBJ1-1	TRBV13	CASSLGQGQTNTEAFF
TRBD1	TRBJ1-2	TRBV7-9	CASSLGTEEYLTKGYTF
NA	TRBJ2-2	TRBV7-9	CASSIAGVEELFF
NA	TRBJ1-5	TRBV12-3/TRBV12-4	CASRLVNQPQHF
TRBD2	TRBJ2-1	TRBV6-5	CASSSPLGAGGPYNEQFF
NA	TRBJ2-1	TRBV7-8	CASSPGSTLPDGEQFF
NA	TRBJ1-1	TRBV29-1	CSVPGRAEAFF
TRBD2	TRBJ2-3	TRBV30	CAWTGLAGTDTQYF
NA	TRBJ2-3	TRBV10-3	CAISESSSRGTDTQYF
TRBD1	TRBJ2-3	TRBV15	CATSSRDRTTDTQYF
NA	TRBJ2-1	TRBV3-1	CASSQWDEQFF
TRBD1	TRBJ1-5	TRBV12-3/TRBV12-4	CASSLGRGLGNQPQHF
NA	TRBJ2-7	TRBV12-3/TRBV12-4	CASSWDTGSSYEQYF
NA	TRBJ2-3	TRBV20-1	CSGDDSHTDTQYF
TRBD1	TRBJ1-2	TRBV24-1	CATSDPRTGYGYTF
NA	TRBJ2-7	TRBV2	CASSKRQARAYEQYF
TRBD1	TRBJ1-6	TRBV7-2	CASSLTVTGSYNSPLHF
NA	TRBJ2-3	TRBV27	CASSQPLAAGFTDTQYF
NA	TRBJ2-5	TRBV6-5	CASSSPGPKTTQYF
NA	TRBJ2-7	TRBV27	CASSMLGPYEQYF
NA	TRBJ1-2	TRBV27	CASSLSSLYGYTF
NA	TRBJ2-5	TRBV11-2	CASSPLTGSGTQYF
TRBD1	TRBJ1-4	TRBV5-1	CASSLVGQGDEKLFF
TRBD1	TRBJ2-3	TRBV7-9	CASSQDRERGTDTQYF
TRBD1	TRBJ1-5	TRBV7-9	CASSPGTGAMDQPQHF
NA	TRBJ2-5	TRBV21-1	CATDPAPPETQYF